Listed here are 7 T cell receptor beta chains from one sample, sequenced in a study of read filtering for tumor transcriptome and immune sequencing. Molecular barcoded adaptors covering alpha/delta and beta/gamma chains were used on 400 to 450 ng RNA. MiXCR, applied by TCRdb to the reads, yields one record per CDR3 protein. The repertoire includes tens of thousands of distinct CDR3 sequences, under 15% of them detected once, and roughly two fifths sits in the top ten. The specimen sequenced was a population of CD138-negative cells sorted from bone marrow. Receptors originate from a donor aged 40 or older with multiple myeloma.

Ten or more counts support this clonotype. This chain uses TRBV18 with TRBJ2-1; 8 nucleotides match TRBD1. Germline lookup yields CDR1 KGHSH and CDR2 LQKENI. The CDR3 spans 14 residues. V dropped 3 bases and J dropped 8; count of bases not matched to a gene: 6. The CDR3 region has the DNA TGTGCCAGCTCACCGCGCCAGGGGGCCGATGAGCAGTTCTTC. This gives the protein CASSPRQGADEQFF.

Remarks on this clonotype: This could be a read error, since a much larger clone is one nucleotide away. The genes are TRBV5-6 and TRBJ2-1; D remains unclear. The germline gives CDR1 SGHDT, CDR2 YYEEEE. The CDR3 contains 12 residues. Written as DNA, the CDR3 is TGTGCCTGCAGCCCAGATTACAATGAGCAGTTCTTC. Its protein is CACSPDYNEQFF.

This clonotype was detected many times. The CDR3 loop is CASSQDTTSGTGELFF. CDR3 coding DNA: TGTGCCAGCAGCCAAGATACAACCTCAGGTACCGGGGAGCTGTTTTTT. The chain is built from TRBV3-1 and TRBJ2-2, with D unclear. Germline V lookup: CDR1 LGHDT, CDR2 YNNKEL (reference sequence). V was shortened by 0 bases and J by 5 bases, with 13 bases between the two germline ends. The CDR3 totals 16 residues.

This clonotype was counted at least ten times. The V and J genes are TRBV7-8 and TRBJ2-3, with 14 positions matching TRBD2. The CDR3 covers 16 residues. From germline, CDR1 is SGHVS and CDR2 FQNEAQ. V shed 4 bases and J 2 bases; nucleotides not matched to a gene: 2. CDR3 coding DNA: TGTGCCAGCAGCTCGGGACTAGCGGGAGCCACAGATACGCAGTATTTT. This encodes CASSSGLAGATDTQYF.

This clonotype was observed at least ten times. The genes are TRBV20-1 and TRBJ1-1; TRBD1 might be the D (5 bases). Germline values: CDR1 DFQATT, CDR2 SNEGSKA (reference sequence). V gave up 2 bases and J gave up 2 bases, with 12 bases separating them. CDR3 length equals 14 residues. CDR3 nucleotide sequence: TGCAGTGCTAGACCAGCTACAGGCAACACTGAAGCTTTCTTT. Residues: CSARPATGNTEAFF.

This clonotype was observed many times. V and J are TRBV30 and TRBJ1-2; tentative D call: TRBD1 (5 bases). V lost 2 bases and J lost 0, with 13 bases in between. The CDR3 is made up of 15 amino acids. Germline CDR1 GTSNPN, CDR2 SVGIG (reference sequence). CDR3 DNA sequence: TGTGCCTGGAGTCAGAAGGGGTCCACTAACTATGGCTACACCTTC. Its translation: CAWSQKGSTNYGYTF.

This clonotype was recorded many times. The chain carries TRBV10-2 and TRBJ2-1; D gene unclear. The CDR3 loop spans 14 amino acids. Trimming removed 4 bases from V and 7 bases from J, with 14 bases in between. Germline CDR1 WSHSY, CDR2 SAAADI. The DNA of the CDR3 is TGCGCCAGCAGTGCGGGCGAGGCTAGGAATGAGCAGTTCTTC. This gives the protein CASSAGEARNEQFF.